This T cell receptor (beta chain) stems from a study of shared clonotypes between healthy human individuals. Study outcomes and limitations: Shared clonotypes across all four donors exceeded non-shared ones in generation probability.

This clone appeared a single time. Its antigen remains unknown. Here immunoSEQ multiplex PCR was the method, and the copy in TCRdb shows in-frame clones only, minus some. The sample records 300,000 or so clones, around 72% being singletons. CDR1 is SGHRS, CDR2 YFSETQ, per germline. This CDR3 is 16 amino acids long. V shed 4 bases, J shed 2 bases, and the junction held 12 bases outside the gene matches. Sequenced material: memory CD4+ T cells sorted from blood. As for subset: CD45RA-negative fraction. The V call is TRBV5-1, the J call TRBJ2-7; 7 bases fit TRBD1. The sequence was obtained from a man younger than 40 in good health. The chain's CDR3 is CASSPGTDYITYEQYF. The CDR3 nucleotides read TGCGCCAGCAGCCCCGGGACAGACTATATTACCTACGAGCAGTACTTC.